This T cell receptor (beta chain) is drawn from a study of blood T cell repertoires in COVID-19 (dated by TCRdb to 2020 to 2021). For context, the study as a whole: Samples from collaborators originated in the United States, Italy and Spain and spanned both the acute and convalescent phases of COVID-19. The material from the prospective study consisted of cDNA or gDNA derived from T cells, B-cell-depleted T cells, or PBMCs. Deeply sampled blood TCRbeta repertoires from subjects exposed to, actively infected with, or recovered from COVID-19 were included in the dataset. A freely available public database, intended as a resource for researchers studying the immune response to SARS-CoV-2, is where the repertoires were released. Samples came from the ongoing ImmuneRACE study (first 160 participants) plus 1,254 subjects from 6 global collaborators. A de-identified subject ID, COVID-19 status, age in years and sex were almost always included in the sample metadata. Where available, HLA class I and class II types were obtained from metadata supplied by the sample provider rather than from assay-based typing.

This clone was seen just once. Its cognate antigen has yet to be identified. No much larger clonotype is one base removed from it; base qualities were not supplied. A second Seattle source provided samples from volunteer blood donors who had recovered from COVID-19. The collaborating institutions used their own protocols to collect whole blood in K2EDTA tubes. Collaborator samples were shipped for TCRbeta analysis as frozen whole blood, isolated PBMCs, or DNA extracted from either sample type. Overall study outcomes, separate from this receptor: How much clinical and demographic metadata was included differed by source and by participant, and the metadata was provided uncurated.

TCRbeta CDR3 regions were amplified from genomic DNA using the immunoSEQ Assay, a bias-controlled multiplex PCR. The paper's data handling went like this. Within the assay, amplification of reference gene primers was used to estimate how many nucleated cells each sample contained. To quantify the absolute abundance of each unique TCRbeta CDR3 rearrangement, sequence reads were collapsed and filtered. For each sample, productive Simpson clonality was calculated as the square root of Simpson's diversity index over productive rearrangements. Sourced from immuneACCESS, this table was stored by TCRdb with only in-frame sequences that have V and J called. A share of the clones is absent; for the studies checked, an unresolved V gene accounts for under half, and the remainder has no known explanation. The DNA was the basis for D and trimming; V, J and clone size are from that table. The sample profile shows about 260,000 clones; about 88% of them were found once. The top ten clonotypes cover 4% of the sample.

The sequencing sample was made of peripheral blood. The clonotype was recovered from a man between 60 and 70 years old who had recovered from COVID-19.

The DNA sequence reads TGTGCCACCAGCAGAAGAGGGATGGGGATATTCACCGGGGAGCTGTTTTTT. Its amino acids are CATSRRGMGIFTGELFF. This chain joins TRBV15 to TRBJ2-2; D gene: possibly TRBD2, on 5 matching bases. The CDR3 holds 17 amino acids from the cysteine to the phenylalanine. Only CDR3 DNA remains: 51 bases, in frame from the first base. Trimming removed 2 bases from V and 4 bases from J, leaving 17 bases between the germline ends. In the germline V gene (reference sequence), CDR1 corresponds to LNHNV and CDR2 to YYDKDF.